This T cell receptor (beta chain) was sequenced for a study of T cells in Graves' hyperthyroidism and ophthalmopathy. Study-level information: At initial diagnosis, before any treatment had begun, peripheral blood was obtained. General study results and limits: Separating ophthalmopathy from stable hyperthyroidism was achieved by a 13 V-J model.

RNA transcripts gave rise to amplified TCR beta CDR3 regions. Researchers ran a first-round RT-PCR on the TCR CDR3 using the HTBI primer set. TCRdb re-called the multiplex PCR reads with MiXCR, one entry per CDR3 protein. The repertoire consists of some 650,000 distinct CDR3 sequences, with about a sixth occurring once and the leading ten covering less than 3.5%. Comment on this clonotype: The antigen is undetermined.

Disease lasting under 3 months, a NOSPECS grade of at least 4, and a Clinical Activity Score of at least 3 were features of the ophthalmopathy patients. Any patient presenting with uncontrolled infection, other autoimmune disease, pregnancy or lactation was left out. This receptor was obtained from a woman aged 40 to 50 with Graves' ophthalmopathy. Sequenced material: blood.

The CDR3 region is CASSLHDNSPLHF. The CDR3 DNA is TGTGCCAGCAGTTTGCACGACAATTCACCCCTCCACTTT. The V gene is TRBV28, the J gene TRBJ1-6; no clear D gene. CDR3 length: 13 amino acids. Germline CDR1 and CDR2: MDHEN and SYDVKM. V shed 3 bases and J shed 7 bases, with 7 bases lying between them.